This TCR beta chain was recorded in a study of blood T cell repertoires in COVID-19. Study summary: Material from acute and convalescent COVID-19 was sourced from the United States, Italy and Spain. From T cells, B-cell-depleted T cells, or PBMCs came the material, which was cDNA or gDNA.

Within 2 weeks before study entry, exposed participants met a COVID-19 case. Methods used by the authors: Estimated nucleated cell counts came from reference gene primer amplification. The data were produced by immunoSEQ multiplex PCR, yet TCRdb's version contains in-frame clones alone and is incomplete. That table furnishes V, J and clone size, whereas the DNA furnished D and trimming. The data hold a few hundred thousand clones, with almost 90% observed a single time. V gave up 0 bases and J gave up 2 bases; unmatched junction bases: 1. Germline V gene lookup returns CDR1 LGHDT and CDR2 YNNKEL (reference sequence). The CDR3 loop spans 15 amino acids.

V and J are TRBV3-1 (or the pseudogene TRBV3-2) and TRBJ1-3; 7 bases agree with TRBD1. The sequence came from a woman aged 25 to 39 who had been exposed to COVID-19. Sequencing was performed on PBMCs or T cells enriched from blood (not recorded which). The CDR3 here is CASSQEGTAGNTIYF. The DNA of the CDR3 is TGTGCCAGCAGCCAAGAGGGGACAGCTGGAAACACCATATATTTT.